Listed below are T cell receptor beta chains from one sample, sequenced in a study of T cells in Graves' hyperthyroidism and ophthalmopathy. TCRdb fed the multiplex PCR reads into MiXCR, producing one record per CDR3 protein. The table has about 59,000 distinct CDR3 sequences, 53% seen once. Sequencing input: blood. These receptors came from a woman aged 55-70 years with Graves' ophthalmopathy. Each CDR3 is given without its conserved first and last residue.

j_gene | v_gene | CDR3aa
TRBJ2-3 | TRBV6-1 | ASSEFGTDTQY
TRBJ2-3 | TRBV9 | ASREGASGTDTQY
TRBJ2-5 | TRBV15 | ATSAPLSDKETQY
TRBJ1-2 | TRBV10-3 | AISELDRAYGYT
TRBJ2-1 | TRBV25-1 | ASSERGGPRVEQF
TRBJ2-7 | TRBV15 | ATSRDLGGNEQY
TRBJ2-5 | TRBV7-2 | ASSLASSGETQY
TRBJ2-3 | TRBV7-8 | ASSSWDRSTDTQY
TRBJ1-1 | TRBV2 | ASSERGAPVTEAF
TRBJ1-1 | TRBV5-5 | ASSHRGPNTEAF